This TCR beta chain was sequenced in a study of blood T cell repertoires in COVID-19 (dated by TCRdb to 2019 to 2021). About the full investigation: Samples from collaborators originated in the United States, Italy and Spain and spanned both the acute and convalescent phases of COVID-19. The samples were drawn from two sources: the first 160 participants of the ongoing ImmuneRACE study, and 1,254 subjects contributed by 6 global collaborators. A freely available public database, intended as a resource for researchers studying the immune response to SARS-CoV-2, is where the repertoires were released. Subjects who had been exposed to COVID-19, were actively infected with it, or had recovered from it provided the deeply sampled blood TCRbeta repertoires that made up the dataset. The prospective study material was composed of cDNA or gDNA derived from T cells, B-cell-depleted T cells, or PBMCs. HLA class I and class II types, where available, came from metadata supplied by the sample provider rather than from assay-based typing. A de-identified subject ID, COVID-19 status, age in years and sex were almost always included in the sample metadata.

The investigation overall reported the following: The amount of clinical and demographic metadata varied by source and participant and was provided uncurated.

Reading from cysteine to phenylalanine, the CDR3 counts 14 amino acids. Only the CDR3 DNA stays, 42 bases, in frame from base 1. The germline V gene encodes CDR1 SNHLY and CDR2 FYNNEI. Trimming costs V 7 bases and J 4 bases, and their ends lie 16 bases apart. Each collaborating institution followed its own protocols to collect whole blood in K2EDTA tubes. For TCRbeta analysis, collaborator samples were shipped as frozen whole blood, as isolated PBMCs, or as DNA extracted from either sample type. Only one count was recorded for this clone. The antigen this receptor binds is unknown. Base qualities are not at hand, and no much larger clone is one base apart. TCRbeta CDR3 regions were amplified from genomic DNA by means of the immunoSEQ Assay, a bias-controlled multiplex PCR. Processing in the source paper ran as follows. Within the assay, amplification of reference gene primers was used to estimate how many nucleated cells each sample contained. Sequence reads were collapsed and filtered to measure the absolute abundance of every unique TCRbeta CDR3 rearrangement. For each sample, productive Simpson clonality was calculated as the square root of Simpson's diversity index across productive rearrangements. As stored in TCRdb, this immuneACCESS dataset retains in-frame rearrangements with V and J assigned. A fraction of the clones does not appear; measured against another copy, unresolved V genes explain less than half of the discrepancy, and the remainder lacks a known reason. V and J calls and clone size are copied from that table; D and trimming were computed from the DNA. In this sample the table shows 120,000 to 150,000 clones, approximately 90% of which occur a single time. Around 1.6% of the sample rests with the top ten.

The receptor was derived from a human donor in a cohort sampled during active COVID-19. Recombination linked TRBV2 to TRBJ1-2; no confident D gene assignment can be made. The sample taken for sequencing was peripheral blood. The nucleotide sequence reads TGTGCCAGCATAACAGACCTCGTCCTCTATGGCTACACCTTC. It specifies CASITDLVLYGYTF.